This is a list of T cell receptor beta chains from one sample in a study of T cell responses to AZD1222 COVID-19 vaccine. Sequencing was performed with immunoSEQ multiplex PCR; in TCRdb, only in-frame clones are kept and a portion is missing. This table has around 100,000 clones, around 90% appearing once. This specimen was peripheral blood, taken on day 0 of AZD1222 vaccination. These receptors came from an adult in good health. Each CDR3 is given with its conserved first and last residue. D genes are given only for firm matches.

CDR3: CASSLGVSPNSPLHF
DNA: TGTGCCAGCAGCTTAGGAGTGTCACCAAATTCACCCCTCCACTTT
D: .
V: TRBV7-3
J: TRBJ1-6

CDR3: CASSEGAGGPKEQYF
DNA: TGTGCCAGCAGTGAAGGGGCGGGAGGGCCTAAGGAGCAGTACTTC
D: TRBD2
V: TRBV6-1
J: TRBJ2-7

CDR3: CASSLGGTGNYGYTF
DNA: TGTGCCAGCAGCTTGGGGGGGACAGGGAACTATGGCTACACCTTC
D: TRBD1
V: TRBV5-4
J: TRBJ1-2

CDR3: CASSERTLNTEAFF
DNA: TGTGCCAGCAGCGAACGGACTTTGAACACTGAAGCTTTCTTT
D: .
V: TRBV3-1/TRBV3-2
J: TRBJ1-1

CDR3: CASSPRTGNTEAFF
DNA: TGTGCCAGCAGTCCTAGGACAGGGAACACTGAAGCTTTCTTT
D: TRBD1
V: TRBV27
J: TRBJ1-1

CDR3: CASSLDPRWGYTF
DNA: TGTGCCAGCAGCTTAGACCCTCGGTGGGGCTACACCTTC
D: .
V: TRBV11-2
J: TRBJ1-2

CDR3: CASSFRDGGNSPLHF
DNA: TGTGCCAGCAGCTTCCGGGACGGGGGTAATTCACCCCTCCACTTT
D: .
V: TRBV7-2
J: TRBJ1-6

CDR3: CASSGLGAHSYNEQFF
DNA: TGTGCCAGCAGTGGGCTAGGGGCCCACTCCTACAATGAGCAGTTCTTC
D: .
V: TRBV6-1
J: TRBJ2-1

CDR3: CASSFDSNYGYTF
DNA: TGTGCCAGCAGTTTCGACAGCAACTATGGCTACACCTTC
D: .
V: TRBV27
J: TRBJ1-2

CDR3: CASSFGRGHGKPQHF
DNA: TGTGCCAGCAGCTTTGGCCGGGGACATGGAAAGCCCCAGCATTTT
D: .
V: TRBV12-1
J: TRBJ1-5

CDR3: CSVEGGVRETQYF
DNA: TGCAGCGTTGAGGGAGGAGTAAGGGAGACCCAGTACTTC
D: .
V: TRBV29-1
J: TRBJ2-5

CDR3: CASRGGQPTDTQYF
DNA: TGTGCCAGCAGGGGTGGACAGCCTACAGATACGCAGTATTTT
D: .
V: TRBV6-4
J: TRBJ2-3

CDR3: CASSQYSNPESSYNEQFF
DNA: TGCGCCAGCAGCCAATACTCCAACCCTGAATCTTCTTACAATGAGCAGTTCTTC
D: .
V: TRBV4-1
J: TRBJ2-1

CDR3: CASGVNQPQHF
DNA: TGTGCCAGTGGGGTGAATCAGCCCCAGCATTTT
D: .
V: TRBV19
J: TRBJ1-5

CDR3: CASSQWGGVNTGELFF
DNA: TGTGCCAGCAGCCAGTGGGGAGGAGTGAACACCGGGGAGCTGTTTTTT
D: .
V: TRBV5-4
J: TRBJ2-2

CDR3: CSVSDRDYGYTF
DNA: TGCAGCGTCTCCGACAGGGACTATGGCTACACCTTC
D: TRBD1
V: TRBV29-1
J: TRBJ1-2